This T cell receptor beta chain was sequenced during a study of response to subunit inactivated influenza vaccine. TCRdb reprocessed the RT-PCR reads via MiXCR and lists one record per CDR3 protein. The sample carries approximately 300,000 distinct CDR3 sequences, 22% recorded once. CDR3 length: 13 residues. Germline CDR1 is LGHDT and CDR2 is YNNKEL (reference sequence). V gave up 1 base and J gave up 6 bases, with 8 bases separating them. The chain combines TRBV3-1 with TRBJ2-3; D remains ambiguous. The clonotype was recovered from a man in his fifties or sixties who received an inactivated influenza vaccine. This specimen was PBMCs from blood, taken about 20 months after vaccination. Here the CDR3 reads CASSQAAVDTQYF. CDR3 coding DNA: TGTGCCAGCAGCCAAGCGGCCGTGGATACGCAGTATTTT.